What follows is one T cell receptor beta chain and its context. The sample is drawn from a study of CD8 T cells in Susac syndrome. V lost 2 bases, J lost 1 base, and 2 bases stayed unmatched. Germline lookup yields CDR1 SGDLS and CDR2 YYNGEE. The CDR3 covers 14 residues. cDNA came from roughly 0.5 to 1 ug RNA primed by random hexamers. Via MiXCR, TCRdb re-called the immunoSEQ multiplex PCR reads, giving one row per CDR3 protein. The data contain some 150,000 distinct CDR3 sequences, 95% of them seen just once; the ten biggest clones take up about 0.15%. The clonotype comes from a human donor with Susac syndrome. Sequencing was carried out using CD4+ T cells from PBMCs. The chain is built from TRBV9 and TRBJ1-1; TRBD1 agrees at 7 bases. CDR3 protein: CASSVWDRNTEAFF. CDR3 in DNA: TGTGCCAGCAGCGTGTGGGACAGGAACACTGAAGCTTTCTTT. Full variable domain (outside the CDR3, taken from reference TRBV9 and TRBJ1-1): DSGVTQTPKHLITATGQRVTLRCSPRSGDLSVYWYQQSLDQGLQFLIQYYNGEERAKGNILERFSAQQFPDLHSELNLSSLELGDSALYFCASSVWDRNTEAFFGQGTRLTVV.